A selection of T cell receptor beta chains follows, all from one sample in a study of blood T cell repertoires in COVID-19. Data came from immunoSEQ multiplex PCR; TCRdb stores just in-frame clones and leaves some out. The table records about 120,000 clones, around 82% of them present only once. The sequenced sample consisted of peripheral blood. The receptors here all came from a man aged 30 to 45 with COVID-19, enrolled during active disease. CDR3s include the opening cysteine and the closing phenylalanine or tryptophan. The D gene is left open where the match is weak. Clone size, where shown, is once, few, many, or a class for clones that have expanded.

v_gene	abundance	j_gene	d_gene	CDR3nt	CDR3aa
TRBV11-3	-	TRBJ2-5	TRBD1	TGTGCCAGCAGCTTAAGCTGGGTGCGGACAGGGGGGTTTGAGACCCAGTACTTC	CASSLSWVRTGGFETQYF
TRBV3-1/TRBV3-2	-	TRBJ1-2	-	TGTGCCAGCAGCCAAAGCTTGGAGTTTAACTATGGCTACACCTTC	CASSQSLEFNYGYTF
TRBV11-2	-	TRBJ1-3	TRBD1	TGTGCCAGCAGCCGTTGGGACAGGGGCTCTGGAAACACCATATATTTT	CASSRWDRGSGNTIYF
TRBV29-1	few	TRBJ2-7	-	TGCAGCGTCAGACTAGATACCTACGAGCAGTACTTC	CSVRLDTYEQYF
TRBV7-8	-	TRBJ2-5	TRBD1	TGTGCCAGCACCGCCAGGACAGGGAATCGGGAGACCCAGTACTTC	CASTARTGNRETQYF
TRBV11-3	-	TRBJ1-2	TRBD1	TGTGCCAGCAGCTTAGAATCAGGGGGCGAAAATGGCTACACCTTC	CASSLESGGENGYTF
TRBV5-1	-	TRBJ2-7	-	TGCGCCAGCAGCCCTGACACAGGGAGTTATCAGTACTTC	CASSPDTGSYQYF
TRBV12-5	-	TRBJ1-6	-	TGTGCTAGTGGTTTGGGTACAGGATCTTCACCCCTCCACTTT	CASGLGTGSSPLHF
TRBV5-4	-	TRBJ2-5	-	TGTGCCAGCAGCTTGGCGGCGGGACTGGAGACCCAGTACTTC	CASSLAAGLETQYF
TRBV7-6	-	TRBJ2-1	TRBD2	TGTGCCAGCAGCGCGACTAGCGGCGCCTACAATGAGCAGTTCTTC	CASSATSGAYNEQFF
TRBV6-5	-	TRBJ1-4	-	TGTGCCAGCAGTTACCGCATCGGGGAAAAACTGTTTTTT	CASSYRIGEKLFF
TRBV6-5	-	TRBJ2-1	-	TGTGCCAGCAGGCGGGAAGCCACCTACAATGAGCAGTTCTTC	CASRREATYNEQFF
TRBV11-2	-	TRBJ2-7	TRBD1	TGTGCCAGCAGCTCACGGACAGGGACTTCCCACGAGCAGTACTTC	CASSSRTGTSHEQYF
TRBV20-1	-	TRBJ1-1	TRBD1	TGCAGTGCTAGTGGACAGGCCAACACTGAAGCTTTCTTT	CSASGQANTEAFF
TRBV4-2	-	TRBJ2-1	TRBD2	TGTGCCAGCAGCCAATTTGCTCTAGCGGAGACCTACAATGAGCAGTTCTTC	CASSQFALAETYNEQFF
TRBV5-1	-	TRBJ2-2	TRBD2	TGCGCCAGCAGCTTGGGGCTAGCGGGAGAAACCGGGGAGCTGTTTTTT	CASSLGLAGETGELFF
TRBV20-1	-	TRBJ1-2	TRBD1	TGCAGATTACAGGGGCCTGCTGACTACACCTTC	CRLQGPADYTF
TRBV14	-	TRBJ2-7	TRBD1	TGTGCCAGCAGCCGCGAACCGGGACAGCTCTCCTACGAGCAGTACTTC	CASSREPGQLSYEQYF
TRBV25-1	-	TRBJ2-1	-	TGTGCCAGCAGTGAACTAGCGTTGGCCAATGAGCAGTTCTTC	CASSELALANEQFF
TRBV6-5	-	TRBJ1-2	-	TGTGCCAGCAAAACTGGGACATCCTATGGCTACACCTTC	CASKTGTSYGYTF
TRBV30	-	TRBJ1-5	-	TGTGCCTGGAGTAGAGGGTCCAATCAGCCCCAGCATTTT	CAWSRGSNQPQHF
TRBV9	-	TRBJ1-3	TRBD1	TGTGCCAGCAGCGTAGGACAGGGGGCGGGAAACACCATATATTTT	CASSVGQGAGNTIYF
TRBV11-1	-	TRBJ2-3	-	TGTGCCAGCAGCCATCGGGAAGTGGGCACAGATACGCAGTATTTT	CASSHREVGTDTQYF
TRBV6-5	-	TRBJ1-3	-	TGTGCGATCCGGACCCGGGGGGATGCTGGAAACACCATATATTTT	CAIRTRGDAGNTIYF
TRBV5-6	-	TRBJ1-1	TRBD1	TGTGCCAGCAGCCTCGGACAGGGGGCTTTAGGCACTGAAGCTTTCTTT	CASSLGQGALGTEAFF
TRBV7-9	many	TRBJ1-3	-	TGTGCCAGCAGCTTAGTGAGCTCTGGAAACACCATATATTTT	CASSLVSSGNTIYF
TRBV9	-	TRBJ1-1	-	TGTGCCAGCAGCCCGGTACAGAAGAACACTGAAGCTTTCTTT	CASSPVQKNTEAFF
TRBV11-3	once	TRBJ1-1	TRBD1	TGTGCCAGCAGCTTGGGACAGGGTATGGCGACTGAAGCTTTCTTT	CASSLGQGMATEAFF
TRBV28	-	TRBJ1-4	TRBD1	TGTGCCAGCAGTTTGGGGACAGGGGGCGATGAAAAACTGTTTTTT	CASSLGTGGDEKLFF
TRBV6-5	-	TRBJ1-1	TRBD1	TGTGCCAGCGGACAGGGAATGAACACTGAAGCTTTCTTT	CASGQGMNTEAFF
TRBV6-2/TRBV6-3	-	TRBJ1-2	-	TGTGCCAGCAGTTTTACAGGGCGGAACTATGGCTACACCTTC	CASSFTGRNYGYTF
TRBV7-9	-	TRBJ2-5	TRBD1	TGTGCCAGCAGCCCGACAGGGGTAGAGACCCAGTACTTC	CASSPTGVETQYF
TRBV18	-	TRBJ1-2	-	TGTGCCAGCTCACCAGACGGGACGGCGGGGGCCTATGGCTACACCTTC	CASSPDGTAGAYGYTF
TRBV6-2/TRBV6-3	-	TRBJ2-7	TRBD2	TGTGCCAGCAGTCCCAGGACTAGCGGGTTCTCCTACGAGCAGTACTTC	CASSPRTSGFSYEQYF
TRBV14	-	TRBJ2-3	TRBD2	TGTGCCAGCAGCCAATCAACTAGCGGGAGGGCCCCAGATACGCAGTATTTT	CASSQSTSGRAPDTQYF
TRBV5-3	-	TRBJ2-6	-	TGTGCCAGAAGCCATAGCCTCTCTGGGGCCAACGTCCTGACTTTC	CARSHSLSGANVLTF
TRBV3-1/TRBV3-2	-	TRBJ1-4	-	TGTGCCAGCAGCTTAGCTCCCTGGGGCGATAATGAAAAACTGTTTTTT	CASSLAPWGDNEKLFF
TRBV5-6	-	TRBJ1-5	-	TGTGCCAGCAGCTTGGGGGCGGGGATTAGTGCCCAGCCCCAGCATTTT	CASSLGAGISAQPQHF
TRBV5-1	-	TRBJ2-1	-	TGCGCCAGCAGCTTGTCGCAGGGTTTTCAGAATGAGCAGTTCTTC	CASSLSQGFQNEQFF
TRBV27	few	TRBJ1-2	TRBD1	TGTGCCAGCAGTTTGACAGGGAACTATGGCTACACCTTC	CASSLTGNYGYTF
TRBV6-5	many	TRBJ1-1	-	TGTGCCAGCAGTTACGAAAGGGGTGGTCATGAAGCTTTCTTT	CASSYERGGHEAFF